What follows are 20 T cell receptor beta chains derived from one specimen sequenced in a study of T cells in Graves' hyperthyroidism and ophthalmopathy. Amplification targeted TCR beta CDR3 regions from RNA transcripts. A first-round RT-PCR of the TCR CDR3 used the HTBI primer set. One entry per CDR3 protein results from TCRdb running MiXCR on the multiplex PCR reads. Here the sample spans about 640,000 distinct CDR3 sequences, 20% being singletons. Sequenced sample: blood. Receptors were obtained from a man aged 25 to 40 with Graves' ophthalmopathy.

The chain carries TRBV9 and TRBJ2-2; D gene unclear. Trimming took off 0 bases at V and 3 bases at J, with 6 bases between the two ends. CDR3 length: 14 amino acids. Germline values: CDR1 SGDLS, CDR2 YYNGEE. The CDR3 region is CASSVVPDTGELFF. The CDR3, as DNA: TGTGCCAGCAGCGTAGTTCCGGACACCGGGGAGCTGTTTTTT.

This chain connects TRBV11-2 to TRBJ1-4, with D unclear. The CDR3 consists of 13 residues. The germline V gene encodes CDR1 SGHAT and CDR2 FQNNGV. Trimming pared 5 bases from V and 5 bases from J, leaving 9 bases between. CDR3 protein: CASSPYPNEKLFF. Written as DNA, the CDR3 is TGTGCCAGCAGCCCATACCCGAATGAAAAACTGTTTTTT.

V usage is TRBV20-1 and J usage is TRBJ1-1, with TRBD1 matching 7 bases. Unmatched junction bases numbered 10, after V lost 0 bases and J lost 6 bases. The length of the CDR3 is 15 residues. Per germline, CDR1 DFQATT and CDR2 SNEGSKA (reference sequence). The CDR3 here is CSAREIRGGRAEAFF. The CDR3 coding sequence is TGCAGTGCTAGAGAAATCAGGGGGGGAAGAGCTGAAGCTTTCTTT.

This clonotype showed up just a few times. This sequence joins TRBV7-9 and TRBJ2-7, with D perhaps TRBD1 or TRBD2 (7 bases each). Per germline, CDR1 SEHNR and CDR2 FQNEAQ (reference sequence). V was clipped by 4 bases and J by 3 bases, with 16 bases between them. The CDR3 spans 15 residues. CDR3 sequence reads: CASSSGGGGGYEQYF. The CDR3, as DNA: TGTGCCAGCAGCTCAGGGGGGGGGGGAGGCTACGAGCAGTACTTC.

This clonotype was seen at least ten times. This chain connects TRBV28 to TRBJ1-1; no clear D. The CDR3 spans 17 residues. Trimming removed 1 base at V and 1 base at J, with 16 bases between. The germline V gene has CDR1 MDHEN and CDR2 SYDVKM. The CDR3 DNA follows: TGTGCCAGCAGTTTATCTTTCGGGTCCGGCCAGAACACTGAAGCTTTCTTT. It translates to CASSLSFGSGQNTEAFF.

V usage is TRBV20-1 and J usage is TRBJ2-3; 8 positions match TRBD1. The CDR3 is 16 amino acids. The trim removed 0 bases at V and 2 bases at J, leaving 7 bases unmatched. Germline V gene lookup returns CDR1 DFQATT and CDR2 SNEGSKA (reference sequence). The CDR3, as DNA: TGCAGTGCTAGAGATTATAGACAGGGGTCCACAGATACGCAGTATTTT. This gives the protein CSARDYRQGSTDTQYF.

This clonotype was seen more than once but under ten times. The chain combines TRBV20-1 with TRBJ2-1; 11 positions match TRBD2. V gave up 3 bases and J gave up 8 bases; unmatched junction bases: 9. CDR1 and CDR2 (germline): DFQATT, SNEGSKA (reference sequence). CDR3 length equals 15 residues. CDR3 DNA sequence: TGCAGTGCTAGTTTAGGTTTGGGACTAGCGGATGAGCAGTTCTTC. Protein sequence: CSASLGLGLADEQFF.

The chain carries TRBV11-2 and TRBJ2-7; 10 nucleotides align to TRBD2. Germline V gives CDR1 SGHAT, CDR2 FQNNGV. V shed 3 bases and J 5 bases; nucleotides not matched to a gene: 7. The CDR3 is made up of 15 amino acids. The CDR3 is CASSFGLAEVDEQYF. CDR3 sequence (DNA): TGTGCCAGCAGCTTCGGACTAGCGGAAGTAGACGAGCAGTACTTC. The full variable domain, its missing parts supplied by reference TRBV11-2 and TRBJ2-7, is EAGVAQSPRYKIIEKRQSVAFWCNPISGHATLYWYQQILGQGPKLLIQFQNNGVVDDSQLPKDRFSAERLKGVDSTLKIQPAKLEDSAVYLCASSFGLAEVDEQYFGPGTRLTVT.

The chain couples TRBV5-1 to TRBJ2-3; D ambiguous. Trimming took off 5 bases at V and 3 bases at J, with 13 bases between the two ends. The CDR3 extends over 14 amino acids. The germline CDR1 and CDR2 sequences are SGHRS and YFSETQ. The CDR3 coding sequence is TGCGCCAGCAGGCCCGGATCCTGGACAGATACGCAGTATTTT. As protein: CASRPGSWTDTQYF.

The rearrangement uses TRBV7-2 and TRBJ2-7; D unresolved. Germline assignment: CDR1 SGHTA and CDR2 FQGNSA. The CDR3 has 15 residues. Trimming removed 0 bases at V and 0 bases at J, with 9 bases between. CDR3 DNA: TGTGCCAGCAGCTTAGCGTACGCCAGCTCCTACGAGCAGTACTTC. This gives the protein CASSLAYASSYEQYF.

This clonotype was picked up many times. V and J are TRBV24-1 and TRBJ1-1, with D unclear. This CDR3 has 15 residues. Trimming left V 3 bases short and J 8 bases short, with 18 bases between. The germline V gene encodes CDR1 KGHDR and CDR2 SFDVKD. The CDR3 protein is CATSDATAGQTEAFF. The CDR3, as DNA: TGTGCCACCAGTGATGCAACTGCGGGCCAAACAGAAGCTTTCTTT.

This clonotype was counted many times. The rearrangement joins TRBV20-1 to TRBJ2-1, with 11 bases that match TRBD2. Germline values: CDR1 DFQATT, CDR2 SNEGSKA (reference sequence). This CDR3 comprises 16 residues. V trimming: 5 bases; J trimming: 3 bases; junction bases outside the gene matches: 9. CDR3 loop: CSASTLLAGDYNEQFF. The DNA for the CDR3 is TGCAGTGCTTCTACCTTACTAGCGGGAGACTACAATGAGCAGTTCTTC.

This sequence joins TRBV27 and TRBJ2-2; a possible D gene is TRBD2 (5 bases). V lost 1 base and J lost 1, with 10 bases in between. Germline V gene data show CDR1 as MNHEY and CDR2 as SMNVEV (reference sequence). CDR3 length: 16 amino acids. In DNA form, the CDR3 reads TGTGCCAGCAGTTTATGGGCGGGTATGAACACCGGGGAGCTGTTTTTT. This codes for CASSLWAGMNTGELFF.

This clonotype was seen a few times. The V call is TRBV30, the J call TRBJ1-4; unclear D gene. The germline CDR1 and CDR2 sequences are GTSNPN and SVGIG (reference sequence). With 0 bases removed from V and 7 bases from J, the gap between germline ends came to 9 bases. This CDR3 region has 13 residues. CDR3 loop: CAWSVLDTEKLFF. CDR3 coding DNA: TGTGCCTGGAGTGTATTAGATACTGAAAAACTGTTTTTT.

V is TRBV27 and J is TRBJ2-3; no definite D call. The CDR3 covers 15 residues. V lost 3 bases to trimming and J lost 2 bases, with 12 bases between them. Looked up from germline, CDR1 is MNHEY and CDR2 is SMNVEV (reference sequence). The CDR3 here is CASSFTKKSTDTQYF. CDR3 sequence (DNA): TGTGCCAGCAGTTTTACCAAAAAATCCACAGATACGCAGTATTTT.

This clonotype was seen a few times. This chain links TRBV5-1 with TRBJ2-2; D is uncertain. The CDR3 is made up of 17 amino acids. Deletions cut 4 bases from V and 1 base from J, with 17 bases between. Looked up from germline, CDR1 is SGHRS and CDR2 is YFSETQ. The CDR3 here is CASSPWGLEKNTGELFF. For the CDR3, the DNA is TGCGCCAGCAGCCCCTGGGGTCTTGAGAAGAACACCGGGGAGCTGTTTTTT.

This clonotype appeared many times. The chain recombines TRBV7-2 with TRBJ2-1; a possible D gene is TRBD1 (6 bases). V was trimmed by 3 bases and J by 4 bases, leaving 13 bases between them. The CDR3 runs 15 residues. Germline CDR1 SGHTA, CDR2 FQGNSA. CDR3 in DNA: TGTGCCAGCAGCTTGGGTGGACAGCCTTACAATGAGCAGTTCTTC. Its protein is CASSLGGQPYNEQFF. Together with reference TRBV7-2 and TRBJ2-1, the CDR3 gives the full variable domain: GAGVSQSPSNKVTEKGKDVELRCDPISGHTALYWYRQSLGQGLEFLIYFQGNSAPDKSGLPSDRFSAERTGGSVSTLTIQRTQQEDSAVYLCASSLGGQPYNEQFFGPGTRLTVL.

V is TRBV28 and J is TRBJ1-4; D possibly corresponds to TRBD1 (6 bases). V shed 11 bases and J shed 0 bases, with 10 bases lying between them. The CDR3 contains 13 residues. CDR1 is MDHEN and CDR2 is SYDVKM in the germline V gene. CDR3 protein: CASRGATNEKLFF. In nucleotides, the CDR3 is TGTGCCTCTAGGGGGGCAACTAATGAAAAACTGTTTTTT.

This clonotype has just one count. This sequence joins TRBV4-2 and TRBJ1-1; D is unclear. The V and J ends lost 7 bases and 7 bases respectively, with 13 bases between them. Per the germline V gene, CDR1 is LGHNA and CDR2 is YNFKEQ. The CDR3 totals 12 residues. The CDR3 is CASTGRVGEAFF. CDR3 bases: TGTGCCAGCACGGGAAGGGTCGGTGAAGCTTTCTTT.

This clonotype was picked up many times. The chain combines TRBV2 with TRBJ2-7; D is uncertain. Germline lookup yields CDR1 SNHLY and CDR2 FYNNEI. Between the trimmed V and J ends, which lost 8 bases and 3 bases, there was a span of 14 bases. This CDR3 has 13 residues. The CDR3 DNA reads TGTGCCAGCGGACCCCCCTGGAACTACGAGCAGTACTTC. Translating gives CASGPPWNYEQYF.